Shown below are 22 T cell receptor beta chains from a single sample sequenced in a study of blood T cell repertoires in COVID-19. Sequencing was performed with immunoSEQ multiplex PCR; in TCRdb, only in-frame clones are kept and a portion is missing. The sample shows approximately 120,000 clones, roughly 83% of them seen only once. The sample consisted of peripheral blood. These receptors all stem from a human donor in a cohort sampled during active COVID-19.

The V call is TRBV11-2, the J call TRBJ2-3; D perhaps matches TRBD1 (6 bases). The length of the CDR3 is 15 residues. Germline CDR1 is SGHAT and CDR2 is FQNNGV. V lost 5 bases to trimming and J lost 5 bases, with 17 bases between them. The CDR3 sequence: CASSPRAGVIDTQYF. CDR3 DNA sequence: TGTGCCAGCAGCCCCCGTGCAGGGGTCATAGATACGCAGTATTTT.

This clone was seen just once. V usage is TRBV6-4 and J usage is TRBJ2-1; D unclear. V was trimmed by 3 bases and J by 2 bases, leaving 11 bases between them. The CDR3 length is 15 residues. Germline values: CDR1 MRHNA, CDR2 SNTAGT. CDR3 nucleotide sequence: TGTGCCAGCAGTGAGGAGCTAGGCGCCTACAATGAGCAGTTCTTC. Translation: CASSEELGAYNEQFF.

The count of this clone is one. CDR3 region: CASSPIETSGSPKGNEQFF. The DNA for the CDR3 is TGTGCCAGCAGTCCGATTGAGACTAGCGGGAGCCCCAAAGGTAATGAGCAGTTCTTC. V is TRBV27 and J is TRBJ2-1; 12 bases line up with TRBD2. CDR3 length equals 19 residues. The trim removed 5 bases at V and 7 bases at J, leaving 18 bases unmatched. Looked up from germline, CDR1 is MNHEY and CDR2 is SMNVEV (reference sequence).

The J gene is TRBJ1-2, the V gene TRBV11-1; TRBD1 aligns across 7 bases. The ends lost 5 bases at V and 6 bases at J; junction bases unmatched: 6. Germline CDR1 and CDR2: SGHAT and FQDESV (reference sequence). CDR3 length: 13 amino acids. The CDR3 protein is CASSKQGTDGYTF. The CDR3 DNA reads TGTGCCAGCAGCAAACAGGGGACGGATGGCTACACCTTC.

J is TRBJ1-6 and V is TRBV6-5, with 7 positions matching TRBD1. The J segment lost 6 bases and the V segment lost 6 bases, leaving 5 bases of the junction unmatched. CDR1 and CDR2 (germline): MNHEY, SVGAGI. The CDR3 sequence is 14 residues long. The CDR3 DNA is TGTGCCAGCAGGGTGGGACAGTCTAATTCACCCCTCCACTTT. This translates into CASRVGQSNSPLHF.

This clone was picked up one time. The rearrangement joins TRBV6-6 to TRBJ2-5; 13 bases fit TRBD2. This CDR3 comprises 16 residues. CDR1 and CDR2 (germline): MNHNY, SVGAGI (reference sequence). V was pared by 5 bases and J by 4 bases, with 7 bases of the junction left unmatched. The CDR3 loop is CASSVGLAGEAETQYF. DNA for the CDR3: TGTGCCAGCAGTGTAGGACTAGCGGGAGAGGCAGAGACCCAGTACTTC.

The chain couples TRBV14 to TRBJ2-7, with 8 bases aligning to TRBD1. The CDR3 consists of 15 residues. The germline V gene encodes CDR1 SGHDN and CDR2 FVKESK. Germline trimming cut 2 bases from V and 7 bases from J; bases unmatched to any gene: 10. CDR3 residues: CASSQSRWTGREQYF. The CDR3 DNA reads TGTGCCAGCAGCCAATCACGCTGGACAGGGCGAGAGCAGTACTTC.

This chain connects TRBV28 to TRBJ2-3; D ambiguous. V dropped 4 bases and J dropped 7 bases, with 9 bases sitting between them. The CDR3 totals 12 residues. Germline CDR1 and CDR2: MDHEN and SYDVKM. This CDR3 is CASSSRHNTQYF. The CDR3 nucleotides are TGTGCCAGCAGTTCCCGACATAATACGCAGTATTTT.

The V gene is TRBV6-5, the J gene TRBJ1-5; perhaps TRBD1 as D (5 bases). The V and J ends lost 11 bases and 5 bases respectively, with 19 bases between them. CDR3 length equals 14 residues. Germline V gene data show CDR1 as MNHEY and CDR2 as SVGAGI. CDR3 sequence reads: CAARGSLRDQPQHF. The DNA for the CDR3 is TGTGCCGCTAGGGGCAGCCTCAGGGATCAGCCCCAGCATTTT.

V gene TRBV28 combines with J gene TRBJ1-6; 7 bases map to TRBD1. The germline V gene has CDR1 MDHEN and CDR2 SYDVKM. The ends lost 6 bases at V and 9 bases at J; junction bases unmatched: 17. This CDR3 has 17 residues. The DNA for the CDR3 is TGTGCCAGCAGCTTCCTTAGGGGGCCCGAAGGCGGTTCACCCCTCCACTTT. It encodes CASSFLRGPEGGSPLHF.

The rearrangement joins TRBV12-3 or TRBV12-4 to TRBJ2-3; D remains unclear. The V end lost 8 bases, the J end lost 0 bases, and 9 bases lay between the germline ends. This CDR3 is built from 13 residues. DNA of the CDR3: TGTGCCAGCCGTCCCCCTAGCACAGATACGCAGTATTTT. Translating it yields CASRPPSTDTQYF.

The V call is TRBV6-2 or TRBV6-3, the J call TRBJ2-1; 14 nucleotides line up with TRBD2. The CDR3 is 16 amino acids. Germline CDR1 and CDR2: MNHEY and SVGEGT. The junction had 8 bases not matched to a gene; V was cut back by 5 bases and J by 8 bases. The chain's CDR3 is CASSGLRLAGGDEQFF. The CDR3 DNA sequence: TGTGCCAGCAGTGGACTCAGACTAGCGGGGGGGGATGAGCAGTTCTTC.

The gene calls are TRBV6-5 and TRBJ2-5; D perhaps matches TRBD2 (6 bases). V gave up 2 bases and J gave up 1 base, with 8 bases separating them. The CDR3 length is 14 residues. Germline CDR1 is MNHEY and CDR2 is SVGAGI. The chain's CDR3 is CASSYGGVQETQYF. CDR3 nucleotides: TGTGCCAGCAGTTACGGAGGGGTCCAAGAGACCCAGTACTTC.

V is TRBV5-8 and J is TRBJ1-1; 7 positions agree with TRBD1. V was pared by 2 bases and J by 0 bases, with 4 bases of the junction left unmatched. The length of the CDR3 is 15 residues. Germline loops: CDR1 SGHTS, CDR2 YDEGEE. CDR3 nucleotide sequence: TGTGCCAGCAGCTTAATGGACAGGATGAACACTGAAGCTTTCTTT. This translates into CASSLMDRMNTEAFF. Looking up the rest from reference TRBV5-8 and TRBJ1-1 gives the full variable domain: EAGVTQSPTHLIKTRGQQATLRCSPISGHTSVYWYQQALGLGLQFLLWYDEGEERNRGNFPPRFSGRQFPNYSSELNVNALELEDSALYLCASSLMDRMNTEAFFGQGTRLTVV.

The chain employs TRBV5-4 and TRBJ1-2; D unclear. This CDR3 is built from 14 residues. The V gene's germline CDR1 is SGHNT and CDR2 YYREEE (reference sequence). Trimming pared 0 bases from V and 1 base from J, leaving 7 bases between. The CDR3 DNA sequence: TGTGCCAGCAGCTTGGACGGTCATAACTATGGCTACACCTTC. Amino acid sequence: CASSLDGHNYGYTF.

V is TRBV7-2 and J is TRBJ2-5; 8 nucleotides line up with TRBD1. This CDR3 is built from 15 residues. With V trimmed by 2 bases and J by 2 bases, 4 bases remained unmatched. Germline CDR1 and CDR2: SGHTA and FQGNSA. The CDR3 here is CASSLQQGAQETQYF. The DNA for the CDR3 is TGTGCCAGCAGCTTACAGCAGGGGGCGCAAGAGACCCAGTACTTC.

The chain joins TRBV14 to TRBJ1-4; possibly TRBD1 for D (6 bases). The V end lost 3 bases, the J end lost 7 bases, and 12 bases lay between the germline ends. This CDR3 is 14 amino acids long. The germline V gene has CDR1 SGHDN and CDR2 FVKESK. The chain's CDR3 is CASSHLGAGEKLFF. The DNA for the CDR3 is TGTGCCAGCAGCCACTTGGGGGCGGGTGAAAAACTGTTTTTT.

The genes are TRBV2 and TRBJ1-1; no reliable D call. Trimming left V 6 bases short and J 12 bases short, with 14 bases between. The V gene's germline CDR1 is SNHLY and CDR2 FYNNEI. CDR3 length equals 11 residues. CDR3 in amino acids: CASSGEGSPFF. Here the CDR3 DNA reads TGTGCCAGCAGCGGGGAAGGCTCGCCTTTCTTT.

This clone showed up just a few times. The chain has TRBV11-2 and TRBJ1-3; D gene uncertain. Looked up from germline, CDR1 is SGHAT and CDR2 is FQNNGV. This CDR3 is built from 15 residues. V dropped 0 bases and J dropped 0 bases, with 6 bases sitting between them. The CDR3 protein is CASSLELISGNTIYF. In DNA, the CDR3 is TGTGCCAGCAGCTTAGAACTGATCTCTGGAAACACCATATATTTT.

V and J are TRBV6-5 and TRBJ2-3; the D is unclear. V dropped 4 bases and J dropped 6 bases, with 8 bases sitting between them. Looked up from germline, CDR1 is MNHEY and CDR2 is SVGAGI. There are 12 residues in the CDR3. The CDR3 DNA reads as TGTGCCAGCAGTTCCCCACGGGATACGCAGTATTTT. Translated, it gives CASSSPRDTQYF.

V usage is TRBV5-1 and J usage is TRBJ2-5, with 7 bases lining up with TRBD2. Germline CDR1 is SGHRS and CDR2 is YFSETQ. CDR3 length equals 13 residues. V shed 4 bases, J shed 4 bases, and the junction held 4 bases outside the gene matches. The DNA for the CDR3 is TGCGCCAGCAGCACTACGGGGGGAGAGACCCAGTACTTC. It encodes CASSTTGGETQYF.

The chain is built from TRBV28 and TRBJ1-3, with TRBD1 matching over 7 bases. The CDR3 is 18 residues long. Looked up from germline, CDR1 is MDHEN and CDR2 is SYDVKM. V was clipped by 3 bases and J by 1 base; unmatched bases: 12. CDR3 nucleotide sequence: TGTGCCAGCAGTTTTGGGTTGTACGGGACAGCTTCTGGAAACACCATATATTTT. As protein: CASSFGLYGTASGNTIYF.